Detailed here is one TCR beta chain. TRB rearrangements were amplified by touch-down multiplex PCR with mixed TRB-A/B primers. TCRdb re-analyzed the multiplex PCR reads; it lists each CDR3 protein once, without DNA. The specimen's table records roughly 10,000 distinct CDR3 sequences. The data stem from a study of T cell clusters in autoimmune cytopenias. Across the study: TRB sequencing had a median approximately 52,000 reads and roughly 2,400 distinct clonotypes per sample.

Germline lookup yields CDR1 LGHNA and CDR2 YNFKEQ. There are 14 residues in the CDR3. TRB was amplified from roughly 250 ng of peripheral blood genomic DNA per sample. This same sample was also part of a study on T cell repertoires in aging, cancer and after chemotherapy. This second report adds: Median generation probability rose over the chemotherapy interval in each cancer cohort, suggesting rebound thymic output. These repertoire data do not allow conclusions about immunological memory after chemotherapy.

Material: peripheral blood. This chain uses TRBV4-2 with TRBJ2-7. The receptor was derived from a human donor in good health. CDR3: CASSQGTEFYEQYF.